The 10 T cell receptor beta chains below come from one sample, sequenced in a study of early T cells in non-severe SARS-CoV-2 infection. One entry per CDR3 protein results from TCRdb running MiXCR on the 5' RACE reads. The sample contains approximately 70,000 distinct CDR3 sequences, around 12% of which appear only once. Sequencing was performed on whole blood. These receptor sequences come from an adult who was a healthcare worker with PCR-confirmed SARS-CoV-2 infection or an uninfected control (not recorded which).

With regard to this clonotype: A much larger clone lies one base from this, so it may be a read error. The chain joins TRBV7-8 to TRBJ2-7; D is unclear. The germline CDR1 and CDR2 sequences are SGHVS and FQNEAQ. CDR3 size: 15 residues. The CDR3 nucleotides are TGTGCCAGCGGCTTATTAGCCTCCGGCTCCTACGAGCAGTACTTC. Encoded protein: CASGLLASGSYEQYF.

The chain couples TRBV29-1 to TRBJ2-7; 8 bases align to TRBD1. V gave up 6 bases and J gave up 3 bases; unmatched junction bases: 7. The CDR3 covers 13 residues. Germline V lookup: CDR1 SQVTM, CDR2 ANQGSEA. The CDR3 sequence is CSVTPGGIYEQYF. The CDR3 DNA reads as TGCAGCGTCACTCCAGGGGGCATCTACGAGCAGTACTTC.

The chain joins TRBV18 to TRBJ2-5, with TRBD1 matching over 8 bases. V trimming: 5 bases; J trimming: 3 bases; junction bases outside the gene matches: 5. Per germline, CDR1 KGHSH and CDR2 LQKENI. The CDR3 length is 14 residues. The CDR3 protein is CASSFTGGEETQYF. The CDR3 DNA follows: TGTGCCAGCTCATTTACAGGGGGAGAAGAGACCCAGTACTTC. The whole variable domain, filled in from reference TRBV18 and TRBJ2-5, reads NAGVMQNPRHLVRRRGQEARLRCSPMKGHSHVYWYRQLPEEGLKFMVYLQKENIIDESGMPKERFSAEFPKEGPSILRIQQVVRGDSAAYFCASSFTGGEETQYFGPGTRLLVL.

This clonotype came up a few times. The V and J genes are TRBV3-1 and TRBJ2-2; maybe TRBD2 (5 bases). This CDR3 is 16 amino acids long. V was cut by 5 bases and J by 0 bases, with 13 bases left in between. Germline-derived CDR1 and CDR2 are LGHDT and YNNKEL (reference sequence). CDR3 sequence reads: CASSFGIPSNTGELFF. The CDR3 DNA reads TGTGCCAGCAGCTTCGGGATTCCCTCGAACACCGGGGAGCTGTTTTTT.

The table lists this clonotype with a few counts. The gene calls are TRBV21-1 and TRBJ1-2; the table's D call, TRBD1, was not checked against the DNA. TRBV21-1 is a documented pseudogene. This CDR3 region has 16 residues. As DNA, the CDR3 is TGTGCCAGCAGCTTCCGGGACAGGGGAGCGGCTGCCGGCTACACCTTC. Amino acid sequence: CASSFRDRGAAAGYTF.

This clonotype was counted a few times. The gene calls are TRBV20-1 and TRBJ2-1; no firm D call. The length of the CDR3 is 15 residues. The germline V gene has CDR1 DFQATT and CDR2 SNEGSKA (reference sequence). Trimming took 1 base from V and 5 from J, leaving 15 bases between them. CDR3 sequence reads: CSARGTLLNNNEQFF. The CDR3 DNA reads TGCAGTGCTAGAGGAACACTGTTGAATAACAATGAGCAGTTCTTC.

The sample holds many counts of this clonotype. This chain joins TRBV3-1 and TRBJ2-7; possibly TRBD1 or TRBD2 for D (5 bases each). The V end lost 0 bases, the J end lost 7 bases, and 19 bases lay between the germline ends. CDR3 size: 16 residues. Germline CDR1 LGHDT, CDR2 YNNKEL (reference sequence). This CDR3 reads CASSQDRGRAVTEQYF. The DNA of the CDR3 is TGTGCCAGCAGCCAAGACCGGGGACGAGCGGTAACGGAGCAGTACTTC.

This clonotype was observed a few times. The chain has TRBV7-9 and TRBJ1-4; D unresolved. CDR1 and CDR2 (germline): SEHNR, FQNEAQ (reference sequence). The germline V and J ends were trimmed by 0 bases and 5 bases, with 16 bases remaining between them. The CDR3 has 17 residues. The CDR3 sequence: CASSLAVAGGLNEKLFF. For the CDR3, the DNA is TGTGCCAGCAGCTTAGCAGTCGCAGGAGGTCTCAATGAAAAACTGTTTTTT.

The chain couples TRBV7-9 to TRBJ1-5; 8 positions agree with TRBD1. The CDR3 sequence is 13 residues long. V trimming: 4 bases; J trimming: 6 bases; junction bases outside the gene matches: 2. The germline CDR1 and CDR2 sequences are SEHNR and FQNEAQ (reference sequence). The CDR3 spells CASSSDRVQPQHF. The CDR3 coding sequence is TGTGCCAGCAGCTCGGACAGGGTTCAGCCCCAGCATTTT. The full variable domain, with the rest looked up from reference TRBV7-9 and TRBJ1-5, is DTGVSQNPRHKITKRGQNVTFRCDPISEHNRLYWYRQTLGQGPEFLTYFQNEAQLEKSRLLSDRFSAERPKGSFSTLEIQRTEQGDSAMYLCASSSDRVQPQHFGDGTRLSIL.

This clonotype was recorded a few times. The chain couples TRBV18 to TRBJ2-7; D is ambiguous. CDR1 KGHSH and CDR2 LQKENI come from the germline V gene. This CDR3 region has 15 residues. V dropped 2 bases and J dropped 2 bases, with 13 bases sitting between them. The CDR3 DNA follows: TGTGCCAGCTCACCAGCCCAGGCCTCAACCTACGAGCAGTACTTC. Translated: CASSPAQASTYEQYF.